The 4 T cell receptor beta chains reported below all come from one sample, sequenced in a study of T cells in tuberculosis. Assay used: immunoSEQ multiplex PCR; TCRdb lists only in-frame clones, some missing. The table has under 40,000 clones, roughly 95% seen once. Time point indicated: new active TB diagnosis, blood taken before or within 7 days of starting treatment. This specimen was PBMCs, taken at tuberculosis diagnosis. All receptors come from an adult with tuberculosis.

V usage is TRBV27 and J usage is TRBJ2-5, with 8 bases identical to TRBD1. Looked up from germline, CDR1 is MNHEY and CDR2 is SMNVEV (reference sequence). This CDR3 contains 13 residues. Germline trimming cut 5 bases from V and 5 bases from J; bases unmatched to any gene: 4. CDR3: CASSPDRGETQYF. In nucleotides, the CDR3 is TGTGCCAGCAGTCCCGACAGGGGCGAGACCCAGTACTTC.

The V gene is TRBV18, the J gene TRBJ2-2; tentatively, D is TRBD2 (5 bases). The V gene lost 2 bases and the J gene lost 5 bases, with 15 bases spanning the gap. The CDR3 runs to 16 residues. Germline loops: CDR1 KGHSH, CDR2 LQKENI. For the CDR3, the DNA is TGTGCCAGCTCACCAAGTTCCGGGGTTCGTACCGGGGAGCTGTTTTTT. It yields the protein CASSPSSGVRTGELFF.

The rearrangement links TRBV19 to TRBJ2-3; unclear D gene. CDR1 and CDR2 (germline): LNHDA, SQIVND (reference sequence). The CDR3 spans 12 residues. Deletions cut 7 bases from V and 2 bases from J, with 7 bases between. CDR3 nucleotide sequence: TGTGCCAGTAATGGAGACACAGATACGCAGTATTTT. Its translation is CASNGDTDTQYF. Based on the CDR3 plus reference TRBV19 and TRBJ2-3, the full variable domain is DGGITQSPKYLFRKEGQNVTLSCEQNLNHDAMYWYRQDPGQGLRLIYYSQIVNDFQKGDIAEGYSVSREKKESFPLTVTSAQKNPTAFYLCASNGDTDTQYFGPGTRLTVL.

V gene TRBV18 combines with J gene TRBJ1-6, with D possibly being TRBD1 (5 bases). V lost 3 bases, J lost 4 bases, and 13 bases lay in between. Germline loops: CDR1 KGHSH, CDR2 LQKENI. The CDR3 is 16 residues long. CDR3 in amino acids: CASSPNGASYNSPLHF. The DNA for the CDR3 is TGTGCCAGCTCACCGAATGGGGCCTCGTATAATTCACCCCTCCACTTT.